The source of this T cell receptor beta chain is a study of blood T cells in healthy people across ages. General study results and limits: Estimated diversity that came from one million T cells was considered an underestimate.

Through a sample-barcoded 5' primer and a J-beta primer mix, a second PCR was run for about 6 to 12 cycles. TCRdb re-derived calls from the 5' RACE reads in MiXCR, one entry per CDR3 protein. Of about 670,000 distinct CDR3 sequences detected, about 51% appear once; the ten largest clones hold roughly 13%. The J segment lost 6 bases and the V segment lost 4 bases, leaving 7 bases of the junction unmatched. The CDR3 runs 16 residues. CDR1 MGHRA and CDR2 YSYEKL come from the germline V gene. Turning to this clonotype: Its specificity is not known.

V usage is TRBV4-1 and J usage is TRBJ2-1, with 12 bases aligning to TRBD2. The sequenced material came from blood. This clonotype was sampled from a woman older than 75 in good health. In nucleotides, the CDR3 is TGCGCCAGCAGCCTCCTACTAGCGGGAGGTCGCAATGAGCAGTTCTTC. This translates into CASSLLLAGGRNEQFF.